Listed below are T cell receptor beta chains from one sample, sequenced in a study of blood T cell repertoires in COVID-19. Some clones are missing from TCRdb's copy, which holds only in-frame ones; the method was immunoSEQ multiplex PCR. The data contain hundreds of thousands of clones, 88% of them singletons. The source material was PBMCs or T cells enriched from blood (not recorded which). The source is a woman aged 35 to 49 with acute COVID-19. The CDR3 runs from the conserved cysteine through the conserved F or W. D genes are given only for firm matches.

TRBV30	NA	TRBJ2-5	CAWSVLLQVAIPQYF
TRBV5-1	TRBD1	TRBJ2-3	CASSIGQGVDTQYF
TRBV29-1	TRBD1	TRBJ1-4	CSVRGQGNEKLFF
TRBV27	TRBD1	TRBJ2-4	CASSPWTGENIQYF
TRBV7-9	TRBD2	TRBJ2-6	CASSIPGGLAASGANVLTF
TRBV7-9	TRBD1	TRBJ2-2	CASRAQGAGELFF
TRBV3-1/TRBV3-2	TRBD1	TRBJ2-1	CASSLRGKDNNEQFF
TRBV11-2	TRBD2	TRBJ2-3	CASRSVGLAGREYTQYF
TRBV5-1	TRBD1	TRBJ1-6	CASSTGTGLRTLHF
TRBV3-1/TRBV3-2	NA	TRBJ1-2	CASSHPGVYGYTF
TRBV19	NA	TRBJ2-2	CASRHGTAKPTGELFF
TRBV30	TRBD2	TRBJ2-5	CAWGSPTPLAGGQQWETQYF
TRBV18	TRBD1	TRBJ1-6	CASSKPGTGENSPLHF
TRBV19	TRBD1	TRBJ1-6	CATGQGSILSSPLHF
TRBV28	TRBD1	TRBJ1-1	CASSSGQGSYTEAFF
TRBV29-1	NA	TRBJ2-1	CSVEPAGNEQFF
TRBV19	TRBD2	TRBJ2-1	CASKGLAGSSYNEQFF
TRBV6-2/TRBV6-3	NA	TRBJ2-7	CASSYWQNYEQYF
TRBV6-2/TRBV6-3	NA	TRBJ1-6	CASSYGTPLHSPLHF
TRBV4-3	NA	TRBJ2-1	CASSQANEQFF
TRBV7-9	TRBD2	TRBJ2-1	CASSLPLGLAGSNEQFF
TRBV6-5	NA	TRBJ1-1	CASSRGTNTEAFF
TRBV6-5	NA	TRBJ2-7	CASSYGLHSYEQYF
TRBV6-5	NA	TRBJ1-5	CASSPREYQPQHF
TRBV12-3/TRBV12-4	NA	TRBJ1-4	CASSLTENEKLFF
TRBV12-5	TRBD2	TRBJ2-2	CASGPHSGTNTGELFF
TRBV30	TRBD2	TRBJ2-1	CAWSGREGSYNEQFF
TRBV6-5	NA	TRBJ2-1	CASSYSLRGVYEQFF
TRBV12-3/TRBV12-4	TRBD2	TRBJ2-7	CASSPRTSPEQYF
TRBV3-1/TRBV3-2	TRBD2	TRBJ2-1	CASSHPGGVSSYNEQFF
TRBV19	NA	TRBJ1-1	CASSPSATALGNTEAFF
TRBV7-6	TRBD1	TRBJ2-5	CASSLGATGGYQETQYF
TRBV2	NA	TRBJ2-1	CASSDGGAPPDEQFF
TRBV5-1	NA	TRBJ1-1	CASSLDAGIMNTEAFF
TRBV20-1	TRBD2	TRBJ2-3	CSASGGLDSTDTQYF
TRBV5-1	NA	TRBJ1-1	CASSLDSLGTEAFF
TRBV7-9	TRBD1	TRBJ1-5	CASSPGQGMSNQPQHF
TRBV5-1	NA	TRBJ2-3	CASSLPGEADTQYF
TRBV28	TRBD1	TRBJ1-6	CASRVPDRGSHSPLHF
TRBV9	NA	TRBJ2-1	CASSPRRSGEPNEQFF
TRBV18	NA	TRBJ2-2	CASSETGTQNTGELFF
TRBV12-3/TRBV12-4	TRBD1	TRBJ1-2	CASSLRGRGYTF
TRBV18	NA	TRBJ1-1	CASSLGHLGILNTEAFF
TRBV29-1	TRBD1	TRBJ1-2	CSVGRTGGNYGYTF
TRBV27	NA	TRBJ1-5	CASSLSGGQIQPQHF
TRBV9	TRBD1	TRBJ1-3	CASSDPRQGSSGNTIYF
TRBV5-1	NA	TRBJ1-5	CASSGEGRVNQPQHF
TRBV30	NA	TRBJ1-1	CAWSIGGWTEAFF
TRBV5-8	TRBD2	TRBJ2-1	CASSEGGTSVSSYNEQFF
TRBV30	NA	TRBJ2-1	CAWSAQGNEQFF
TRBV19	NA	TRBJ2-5	CASSMGHDLAGETQYF
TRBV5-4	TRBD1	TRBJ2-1	CASTGRDSYNEQFF
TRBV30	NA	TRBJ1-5	CAWSGDPSNQPQHF